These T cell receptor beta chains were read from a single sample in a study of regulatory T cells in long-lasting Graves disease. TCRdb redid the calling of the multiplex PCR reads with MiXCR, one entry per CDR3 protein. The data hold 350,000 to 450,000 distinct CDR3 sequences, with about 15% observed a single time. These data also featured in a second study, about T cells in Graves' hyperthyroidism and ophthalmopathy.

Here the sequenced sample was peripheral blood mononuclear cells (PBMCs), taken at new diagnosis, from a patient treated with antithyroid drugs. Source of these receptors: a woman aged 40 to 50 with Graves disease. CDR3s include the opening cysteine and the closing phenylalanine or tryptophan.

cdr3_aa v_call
CASSLLEGEANEKLFF TRBV7-9
CASSEDRAIPDSGANVLTF TRBV2
CASSSLAGGVDEQYF TRBV27
CASRGGGSVYEQYF TRBV28
CASSFSRTGNNEQYF TRBV6-5
CASSPLGGANTEAFF TRBV18
CAWSVRAGVGDTQYF TRBV30
CAWDTGVEQFF TRBV30
CAISEGDGGNGELFF TRBV10-3
CASSASWDHYEQYF TRBV5-1
CASRTRLAGGALNTGELFF TRBV7-3
CASSFREWDTEAFF TRBV9
CTSGSDYNEQFF TRBV12-5
CASSTRGGGSTDTQYF TRBV11-3
CASSYTGRGTEAFF TRBV6-5
CASLAGDRINTGELFF TRBV27
CASSPLLAGVGTGELFF TRBV12-3/TRBV12-4
CSAQGSTEAFF TRBV29-1
CSARDRLAGGSYNEQFF TRBV20-1
CASSQEGALSEPFF TRBV3-1
CASSLEGGGPDEQYF TRBV5-1
CASRGTRTADTEAFF TRBV6-2/TRBV6-3
CASGPGGRTYNEQFF TRBV12-5
CASSLGNRLHEQYF TRBV7-9
CASSPQGGGEETQYF TRBV5-4
CASGFRDRGGNEQFF TRBV12-5
CASSKSGSGSIQYF TRBV27
CASSLIGRAGNEQFF TRBV28
CASSRGLAGPGNEQFF TRBV14
CASTGSGLAGLLAKNIQYF TRBV25-1
CASSDDGNQPQHF TRBV2
CASSARSSGANVLTF TRBV7-2
CASSLESLQETQYF TRBV7-9
CASSSGPVDTPYEQYF TRBV27
CASGFSQTQYF TRBV12-5
CATSRSSGRGNTQYF TRBV15
CASSLARSSGNNEQFF TRBV7-9
CAWSAGHRGFGGYTF TRBV30
CASTPSWRLAGKETQYF TRBV27
CASSLQSLQISTDTQYF TRBV11-2
CASSAGTSETYEQYF TRBV28
CASMLQGYYNSPLHF TRBV6-5
CASSLTGTATGELFF TRBV27
CASSQVGSGINNEQFF TRBV3-1
CASKKLAGLAETQYF TRBV28
CASSPTRGGVETQYF TRBV7-9
CASSEEGTYLAKNIQYF TRBV2
CASSLVDSAYNEQFF TRBV7-8
CASSPVLASYFF TRBV6-1
CASRRSRGETQYF TRBV6-1
CAWSLGSMNTEAFF TRBV30
CASSLAYRNLYEQYF TRBV11-2
CSARAQGREGQGF TRBV20-1
CASSSRTENYGYTF TRBV5-1
CASSWTSGSNSYEQYF TRBV7-9
CASSLIYLAGGYNEQFF TRBV28
CASSVVRGANEKLFF TRBV9
CASSPLDGRGNQPQHF TRBV7-9